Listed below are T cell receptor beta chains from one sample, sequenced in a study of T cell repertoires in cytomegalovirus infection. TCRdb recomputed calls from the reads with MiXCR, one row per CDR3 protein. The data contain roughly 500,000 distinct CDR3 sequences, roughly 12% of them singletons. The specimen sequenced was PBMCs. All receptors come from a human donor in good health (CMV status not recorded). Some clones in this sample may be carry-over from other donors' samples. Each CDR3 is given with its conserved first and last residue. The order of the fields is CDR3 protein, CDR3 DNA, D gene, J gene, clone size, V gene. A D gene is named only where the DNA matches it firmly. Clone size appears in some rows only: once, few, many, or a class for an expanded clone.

CDR3 protein: CASSRSGTKVTDTQYF
CDR3 DNA: TGTGCCAGCAGCCGCTCCGGGACTAAAGTCACAGATACGCAGTATTTT
D gene: TRBD2
J gene: TRBJ2-3
clone size: many
V gene: TRBV12-3/TRBV12-4

CDR3 protein: CASSLGVRRSSYNEQFF
CDR3 DNA: TGTGCCAGCAGCTTAGGGGTCCGAAGGAGCTCCTACAATGAGCAGTTCTTC
D gene: NA
J gene: TRBJ2-1
clone size: many
V gene: TRBV11-2

CDR3 protein: CASSQDRTGEFGDTQYF
CDR3 DNA: TGTGCCAGCAGCCAAGATCGAACAGGGGAATTCGGCGATACGCAGTATTTT
D gene: TRBD1
J gene: TRBJ2-3
clone size: many
V gene: TRBV3-1

CDR3 protein: CASRSDREGYGYTF
CDR3 DNA: TGTGCCAGCAGATCTGACAGGGAGGGCTATGGCTACACCTTC
D gene: TRBD1
J gene: TRBJ1-2
clone size: NA
V gene: TRBV6-6

CDR3 protein: CAVGDYSNQPQHF
CDR3 DNA: TGTGCCGTGGGGGATTATAGCAATCAGCCCCAGCATTTT
D gene: NA
J gene: TRBJ1-5
clone size: many
V gene: TRBV6-2/TRBV6-3

CDR3 protein: CASSLEAGGNTIYF
CDR3 DNA: TGTGCCAGCAGCTTAGAAGCAGGTGGAAACACCATATATTTT
D gene: NA
J gene: TRBJ1-3
clone size: many
V gene: TRBV11-2

CDR3 protein: CASSRLAGVEQFF
CDR3 DNA: TGTGCCAGCAGTCGACTAGCGGGAGTTGAGCAGTTCTTC
D gene: TRBD2
J gene: TRBJ2-1
clone size: many
V gene: TRBV7-2

CDR3 protein: CASSLQGTQFFF
CDR3 DNA: TGTGCCAGCAGTCTACAGGGGACGCAATTTTTCTTT
D gene: TRBD1
J gene: TRBJ1-1
clone size: many
V gene: TRBV7-2

CDR3 protein: CASSLVGRGRNRSYGYTF
CDR3 DNA: TGTGCCAGCAGCTTAGTTGGCAGGGGGCGAAATCGGAGCTATGGCTACACCTTC
D gene: TRBD1
J gene: TRBJ1-2
clone size: many
V gene: TRBV7-2

CDR3 protein: CASSSSNKGADTQYF
CDR3 DNA: TGTGCCAGCAGTTCCTCAAATAAAGGTGCAGATACGCAGTATTTT
D gene: NA
J gene: TRBJ2-3
clone size: many
V gene: TRBV6-5

CDR3 protein: CSGGTGNEQYF
CDR3 DNA: TGCAGCGGGGGGACAGGGAACGAGCAGTACTTC
D gene: TRBD1
J gene: TRBJ2-7
clone size: few
V gene: TRBV29-1

CDR3 protein: CASSLQSGKRNEQFF
CDR3 DNA: TGTGCCAGCAGCTTACAATCGGGGAAAAGAAATGAGCAGTTCTTC
D gene: NA
J gene: TRBJ2-1
clone size: many
V gene: TRBV5-4

CDR3 protein: CASSSGWGSYNEQFF
CDR3 DNA: TGTGCCAGCAGCTCGGGCTGGGGCTCCTACAATGAGCAGTTCTTC
D gene: NA
J gene: TRBJ2-1
clone size: many
V gene: TRBV7-2

CDR3 protein: CASSFDSTILYF
CDR3 DNA: TGTGCCAGCAGTTTCGACAGTACCATTCTATATTTT
D gene: NA
J gene: TRBJ1-3
clone size: NA
V gene: TRBV12-3/TRBV12-4

CDR3 protein: CASSLASSAEAFF
CDR3 DNA: TGTGCCAGCAGCTTAGCGAGTAGTGCTGAAGCTTTCTTT
D gene: NA
J gene: TRBJ1-1
clone size: many
V gene: TRBV7-8

CDR3 protein: CASSPRTADEQYF
CDR3 DNA: TGTGCCAGCAGTCCCCGGACAGCTGACGAGCAGTACTTC
D gene: NA
J gene: TRBJ2-7
clone size: many
V gene: TRBV12-3/TRBV12-4

CDR3 protein: CSAEVGSYNEQFF
CDR3 DNA: TGCAGTGCTGAAGTGGGCTCCTACAATGAGCAGTTCTTC
D gene: NA
J gene: TRBJ2-1
clone size: NA
V gene: TRBV20-1

CDR3 protein: CASSIGTKTNEKLFF
CDR3 DNA: TGTGCCAGCAGCATCGGGACAAAAACTAATGAAAAACTGTTTTTT
D gene: NA
J gene: TRBJ1-4
clone size: many
V gene: TRBV7-9

CDR3 protein: CASSLALAGGGNEQFF
CDR3 DNA: TGTGCCAGCAGCTTAGCACTAGCGGGAGGTGGCAATGAGCAGTTCTTC
D gene: TRBD2
J gene: TRBJ2-1
clone size: many
V gene: TRBV11-3

CDR3 protein: CASSSGGTTVRSYF
CDR3 DNA: TGTGCCAGCAGCTCGGGGGGGACAACGGTACGGTCGTACTTC
D gene: TRBD2
J gene: TRBJ2-4
clone size: many
V gene: TRBV7-2

CDR3 protein: CASSWASSGAGDTQYF
CDR3 DNA: TGTGCCAGCAGCTGGGCGTCTAGCGGAGCTGGGGATACGCAGTATTTT
D gene: TRBD2
J gene: TRBJ2-3
clone size: many
V gene: TRBV7-9

CDR3 protein: CASRRTGLAGNQPQHF
CDR3 DNA: TGTGCCAGCAGACGGACAGGGTTAGCTGGCAATCAGCCCCAGCATTTT
D gene: TRBD1
J gene: TRBJ1-5
clone size: few
V gene: TRBV6-5

CDR3 protein: CSASSTSGGTYEQYF
CDR3 DNA: TGCAGTGCTTCTTCGACTAGCGGGGGAACCTACGAGCAGTACTTC
D gene: TRBD2
J gene: TRBJ2-7
clone size: NA
V gene: TRBV20-1

CDR3 protein: CAWSWQNTGELFF
CDR3 DNA: TGTGCCTGGAGTTGGCAAAACACCGGGGAGCTGTTTTTT
D gene: NA
J gene: TRBJ2-2
clone size: NA
V gene: TRBV30

CDR3 protein: CASNRQGGEKLFF
CDR3 DNA: TGTGCCTCAAATCGACAGGGTGGCGAAAAACTGTTTTTT
D gene: TRBD1
J gene: TRBJ1-4
clone size: many
V gene: TRBV19

CDR3 protein: CAWSDGSVNTEAFF
CDR3 DNA: TGTGCCTGGAGTGACGGCAGCGTGAACACTGAAGCTTTCTTT
D gene: NA
J gene: TRBJ1-1
clone size: NA
V gene: TRBV30

CDR3 protein: CASSSSSSEQYF
CDR3 DNA: TGTGCCAGCTCCAGTTCCAGCTCGGAGCAGTACTTC
D gene: NA
J gene: TRBJ2-7
clone size: NA
V gene: TRBV3-1

CDR3 protein: CASSQEARDRGRYF
CDR3 DNA: TGCGCCAGCAGCCAAGAGGCTAGGGACAGGGGGCGGTATTTT
D gene: TRBD1
J gene: TRBJ2-3
clone size: few
V gene: TRBV4-1

CDR3 protein: CASSRQGVNTEAFF
CDR3 DNA: TGTGCCAGTAGTCGACAGGGGGTGAACACTGAAGCTTTCTTT
D gene: TRBD1
J gene: TRBJ1-1
clone size: few
V gene: TRBV19

CDR3 protein: CASETRRDTQYF
CDR3 DNA: TGTGCCAGCGAGACTAGGAGGGATACGCAGTATTTT
D gene: NA
J gene: TRBJ2-3
clone size: few
V gene: TRBV2

CDR3 protein: CASSPGLAGGFFPNNEQFF
CDR3 DNA: TGTGCCAGCAGCCCTGGACTAGCGGGGGGTTTTTTCCCCAATAATGAGCAGTTCTTC
D gene: TRBD2
J gene: TRBJ2-1
clone size: few
V gene: TRBV4-2

CDR3 protein: CASSPNQREAYNEQFF
CDR3 DNA: TGTGCCAGCAGTCCGAACCAGCGGGAGGCCTACAATGAGCAGTTCTTC
D gene: TRBD2
J gene: TRBJ2-1
clone size: many
V gene: TRBV28

CDR3 protein: CASSPVVGGGGYTF
CDR3 DNA: TGTGCCAGCAGCCCAGTGGTAGGTGGTGGTGGCTACACCTTC
D gene: NA
J gene: TRBJ1-2
clone size: many
V gene: TRBV7-2

CDR3 protein: CASRDGRSGNTIYF
CDR3 DNA: TGCGCCAGCAGAGACGGGAGAAGTGGAAACACCATATATTTT
D gene: NA
J gene: TRBJ1-3
clone size: many
V gene: TRBV5-1

CDR3 protein: CASSSSQFETGTYYEQYF
CDR3 DNA: TGTGCCAGCAGCTCCTCCCAATTCGAGACAGGGACCTACTACGAGCAGTACTTC
D gene: TRBD1
J gene: TRBJ2-7
clone size: many
V gene: TRBV11-2

CDR3 protein: CASLGEGTYNEQFF
CDR3 DNA: TGTGCCAGCCTTGGAGAGGGGACCTACAATGAGCAGTTCTTC
D gene: NA
J gene: TRBJ2-1
clone size: many
V gene: TRBV12-3/TRBV12-4

CDR3 protein: CATSRDWRQVNEKLFF
CDR3 DNA: TGTGCCACCAGCAGAGATTGGCGGCAAGTAAATGAAAAACTGTTTTTT
D gene: NA
J gene: TRBJ1-4
clone size: many
V gene: TRBV15

CDR3 protein: CASRLGRSHRDYGYTF
CDR3 DNA: TGTGCCAGCAGATTGGGACGGTCACATAGAGACTATGGCTACACCTTC
D gene: NA
J gene: TRBJ1-2
clone size: NA
V gene: TRBV5-6

CDR3 protein: CASSPGTIYEQFF
CDR3 DNA: TGTGCCAGCAGCCCCGGGACTATCTATGAGCAGTTCTTC
D gene: TRBD2
J gene: TRBJ2-1
clone size: few
V gene: TRBV5-4

CDR3 protein: CASSSGDGGSYNEQFF
CDR3 DNA: TGTGCCAGCAGTTCCGGCGATGGCGGTTCCTACAATGAGCAGTTCTTC
D gene: NA
J gene: TRBJ2-1
clone size: many
V gene: TRBV11-2

CDR3 protein: CSAGQGGQPQHF
CDR3 DNA: TGCAGTGCTGGACAGGGCGGGCAGCCCCAGCATTTT
D gene: TRBD1
J gene: TRBJ1-5
clone size: few
V gene: TRBV20-1

CDR3 protein: CASSPPGSQETQYF
CDR3 DNA: TGTGCCAGCAGCCCTCCTGGGAGTCAGGAGACCCAGTACTTC
D gene: NA
J gene: TRBJ2-5
clone size: many
V gene: TRBV7-6

CDR3 protein: CATSDFKNTEAFF
CDR3 DNA: TGTGCCACCAGTGATTTTAAGAACACTGAAGCTTTCTTT
D gene: NA
J gene: TRBJ1-1
clone size: NA
V gene: TRBV24-1

CDR3 protein: CAISENRDNSPLHF
CDR3 DNA: TGTGCCATCAGTGAGAACAGGGATAATTCACCCCTCCACTTT
D gene: NA
J gene: TRBJ1-6
clone size: many
V gene: TRBV10-3

CDR3 protein: CAISESGQNNQPQHF
CDR3 DNA: TGTGCCATCAGTGAGTCAGGACAGAATAATCAGCCCCAGCATTTT
D gene: NA
J gene: TRBJ1-5
clone size: many
V gene: TRBV10-3

CDR3 protein: CASNIGHGYNEQFF
CDR3 DNA: TGTGCCAGTAACATCGGCCATGGGTACAATGAGCAGTTCTTC
D gene: NA
J gene: TRBJ2-1
clone size: many
V gene: TRBV19

CDR3 protein: CASSRPGQGGGYTF
CDR3 DNA: TGCGCCAGCAGCCGGCCGGGACAGGGGGGTGGCTACACCTTC
D gene: TRBD1
J gene: TRBJ1-2
clone size: many
V gene: TRBV4-1

CDR3 protein: CASSLSGGSLTDTQYF
CDR3 DNA: TGTGCCAGCAGCTTGTCTGGCGGGAGCTTAACAGATACGCAGTATTTT
D gene: TRBD2
J gene: TRBJ2-3
clone size: many
V gene: TRBV5-5

CDR3 protein: CASSFGKNTEAFF
CDR3 DNA: TGTGCCAGCAGCTTCGGGAAGAACACTGAAGCTTTCTTT
D gene: NA
J gene: TRBJ1-1
clone size: many
V gene: TRBV11-1

CDR3 protein: CASSSRQGTGYTF
CDR3 DNA: TGTGCCAGCAGCTCCCGACAGGGGACGGGCTACACCTTC
D gene: TRBD1
J gene: TRBJ1-2
clone size: many
V gene: TRBV7-3

CDR3 protein: CASSALEGNEKLFF
CDR3 DNA: TGTGCCAGCAGCGCCCTGGAGGGGAATGAAAAACTGTTTTTT
D gene: NA
J gene: TRBJ1-4
clone size: few
V gene: TRBV3-1

CDR3 protein: CASSDSIKAGELFF
CDR3 DNA: TGTGCCAGCAGTGACTCGATTAAGGCCGGGGAGCTGTTTTTT
D gene: NA
J gene: TRBJ2-2
clone size: many
V gene: TRBV6-4

CDR3 protein: CASSRTGETNQPQHF
CDR3 DNA: TGTGCCAGTAGCCGGACAGGGGAAACCAATCAGCCCCAGCATTTT
D gene: TRBD1
J gene: TRBJ1-5
clone size: few
V gene: TRBV19

CDR3 protein: CSVITTPAGANVLTF
CDR3 DNA: TGCAGCGTCATCACTACCCCCGCTGGGGCCAACGTCCTGACTTTC
D gene: NA
J gene: TRBJ2-6
clone size: many
V gene: TRBV29-1

CDR3 protein: CATLDSGITDTQYF
CDR3 DNA: TGTGCCACCTTAGACAGTGGGATCACAGATACGCAGTATTTT
D gene: NA
J gene: TRBJ2-3
clone size: many
V gene: TRBV6-5

CDR3 protein: CSARGPNEQFF
CDR3 DNA: TGCAGTGCTAGAGGCCCGAATGAGCAGTTCTTC
D gene: NA
J gene: TRBJ2-1
clone size: many
V gene: TRBV20-1